A selection of T cell receptor beta chains follows, all from one sample in a study of response to subunit inactivated influenza vaccine. TCRdb analysed the RT-PCR reads with MiXCR anew, one entry per CDR3 protein. The sample yields roughly 550,000 distinct CDR3 sequences, 20% to 25% seen once. The same sample was also studied in work on T cells expressing NK-cell markers.

Sequenced here: CD4+ T cells sorted from PBMCs, sampled about 12 days after vaccination. These receptors were taken from a man aged 50-59 years who received an inactivated influenza vaccine. CDR3s include the opening cysteine and the closing phenylalanine or tryptophan. Each record gives: D gene, clone size, V gene, J gene, CDR3 protein, CDR3 DNA. A D gene is named only where the DNA matches it firmly. Size values are once, few and many counts, or a class for expanded clones, and some rows have none.

-	many	TRBV7-2	TRBJ2-7	CASSTRDGAYEQYF	TGTGCCAGCAGCACCCGGGACGGAGCCTACGAGCAGTACTTC
-	few	TRBV6-1	TRBJ2-5	CASSRAGTWETQYF	TGTGCCAGCAGCAGGGCCGGGACCTGGGAGACCCAGTACTTC
TRBD1	-	TRBV10-3	TRBJ1-1	CAISESRTGVMNTEAFF	TGTGCCATCAGTGAGTCTAGGACAGGAGTCATGAACACTGAAGCTTTCTTT
TRBD2	-	TRBV10-3	TRBJ2-3	CAISAKGLAGGNTDTQYF	TGTGCCATCAGCGCGAAGGGACTAGCGGGAGGAAACACAGATACGCAGTATTTT
TRBD2	-	TRBV5-1	TRBJ2-7	CASSFGGRAGDEQYF	TGCGCCAGCAGCTTTGGCGGGAGGGCCGGAGACGAGCAGTACTTC
-	few	TRBV5-1	TRBJ2-1	CASSLAGANNEQFF	TGCGCCAGCAGCTTGGCGGGGGCTAACAATGAGCAGTTCTTC
-	few	TRBV20-1	TRBJ2-1	CSARGGYEQFF	TGCAGTGCTAGGGGGGGCTATGAGCAGTTCTTC
-	many	TRBV5-1	TRBJ1-4	CASSAGHVNEKLFF	TGCGCCAGCAGCGCAGGACACGTTAATGAAAAACTGTTTTTT
-	-	TRBV5-6	TRBJ2-1	CASRSGAPKEFF	TGTGCCAGCAGGTCTGGGGCCCCGAAGGAATTCTTC
TRBD1	-	TRBV19	TRBJ1-5	CASSDRGQQPQHF	TGTGCCAGTAGTGACAGGGGGCAGCAGCCCCAGCATTTT
TRBD2	-	TRBV10-3	TRBJ2-7	CATGGANEQYF	TGTGCCACGGGGGGGGCTAACGAGCAGTACTTC
-	-	TRBV9	TRBJ1-2	CASSWGLRGDYGYTF	TGTGCCAGCAGCTGGGGACTCCGCGGGGACTATGGCTACACCTTC
-	-	TRBV4-3	TRBJ2-5	CASSQVLLATQETQYF	TGCGCCAGCAGCCAAGTCCTCCTAGCGACTCAAGAGACCCAGTACTTC